This entry is about one T cell receptor (beta chain). Germline V CDR1 and CDR2: MNHEY, SVGAGI. The CDR3 spans 16 residues. Between the trimmed V and J ends, which lost 3 bases and 0 bases, there was a span of 9 bases. These data are taken from a study of T cells in tumors after PD-1 blockade. TCRdb's table, derived via immunoSEQ multiplex PCR, lists solely in-frame clones and lacks some. Of fewer than 55,000 clones in the sample, about 84% were seen once. The chain employs TRBV6-5 and TRBJ2-6; D is unresolved. The sequences come from PBMCs, collected before anti-PD-1 treatment. The TCR comes from a human donor with basal cell carcinoma. CDR3 DNA sequence: TGTGCCAGCAGTTATGAGCGCGGCTCTGGGGCCAACGTCCTGACTTTC. Protein product: CASSYERGSGANVLTF.